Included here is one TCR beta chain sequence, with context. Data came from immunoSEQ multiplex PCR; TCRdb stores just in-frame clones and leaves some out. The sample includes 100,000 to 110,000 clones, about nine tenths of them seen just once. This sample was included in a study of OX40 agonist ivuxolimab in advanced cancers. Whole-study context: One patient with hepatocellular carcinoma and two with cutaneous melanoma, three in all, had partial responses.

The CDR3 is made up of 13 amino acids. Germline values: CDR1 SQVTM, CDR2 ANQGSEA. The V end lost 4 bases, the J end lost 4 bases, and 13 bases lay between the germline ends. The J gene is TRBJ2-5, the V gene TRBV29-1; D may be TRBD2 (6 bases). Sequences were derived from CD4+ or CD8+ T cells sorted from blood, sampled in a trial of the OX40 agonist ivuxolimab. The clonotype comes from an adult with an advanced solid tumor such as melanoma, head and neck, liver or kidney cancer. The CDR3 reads CSVGRRAGETQYF. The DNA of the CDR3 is TGCAGCGTTGGGAGGAGGGCCGGAGAGACCCAGTACTTC.